This T cell receptor (beta chain) was sequenced in a study of cytomegalovirus exposure and HLA in healthy donors. The V gene lost 2 bases and the J gene lost 0 bases, with 8 bases spanning the gap. The V gene's germline CDR1 is SGHTA and CDR2 FQGNSA. This CDR3 is built from 15 residues. PCR employed 60 Vbeta and 13 Jbeta primers. Assay: immunoSEQ multiplex PCR; the TCRdb copy retains only in-frame clones and omits some. The sample contains about 160,000 clones, 80% of which appear only once. The chain uses TRBV7-2 and TRBJ1-5; no definite D call. The origin of this receptor is a man younger than 45 in good health and CMV-seronegative. The source material was PBMCs. The CDR3 region has the DNA TGTGCCAGCAGCTTATGGGAGAGTAGCAATCAGCCCCAGCATTTT. This sequence encodes CASSLWESSNQPQHF.